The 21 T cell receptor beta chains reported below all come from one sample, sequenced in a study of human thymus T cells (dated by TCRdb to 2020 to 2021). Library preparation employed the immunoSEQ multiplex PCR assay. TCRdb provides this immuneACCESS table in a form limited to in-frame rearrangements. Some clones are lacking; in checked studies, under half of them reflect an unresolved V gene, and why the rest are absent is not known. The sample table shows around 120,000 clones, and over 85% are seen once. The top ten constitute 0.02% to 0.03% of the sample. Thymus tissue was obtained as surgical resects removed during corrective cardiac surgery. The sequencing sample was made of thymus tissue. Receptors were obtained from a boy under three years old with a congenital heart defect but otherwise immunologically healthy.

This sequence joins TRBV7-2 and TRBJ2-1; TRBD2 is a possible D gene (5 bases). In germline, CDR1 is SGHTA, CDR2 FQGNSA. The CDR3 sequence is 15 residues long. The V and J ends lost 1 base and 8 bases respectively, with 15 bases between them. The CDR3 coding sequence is TGTGCCAGCAGCTTAGGTGTCTCCCGGAGGCATGAGCAGTTCTTC. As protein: CASSLGVSRRHEQFF.

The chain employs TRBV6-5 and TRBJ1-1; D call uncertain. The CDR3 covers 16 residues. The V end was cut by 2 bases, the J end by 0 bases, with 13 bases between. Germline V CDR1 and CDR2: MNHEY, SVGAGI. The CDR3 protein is CASSYQNGNLNTEAFF. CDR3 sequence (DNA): TGTGCCAGCAGTTACCAGAACGGCAATTTGAACACTGAAGCTTTCTTT.

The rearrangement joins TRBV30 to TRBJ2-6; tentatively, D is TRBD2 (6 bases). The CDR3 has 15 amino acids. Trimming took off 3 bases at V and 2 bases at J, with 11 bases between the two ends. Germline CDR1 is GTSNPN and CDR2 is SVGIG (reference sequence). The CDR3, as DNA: TGTGCCTGGAGGGGAGGCGAGCCTGGGGCCAACGTCCTGACTTTC. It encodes CAWRGGEPGANVLTF.

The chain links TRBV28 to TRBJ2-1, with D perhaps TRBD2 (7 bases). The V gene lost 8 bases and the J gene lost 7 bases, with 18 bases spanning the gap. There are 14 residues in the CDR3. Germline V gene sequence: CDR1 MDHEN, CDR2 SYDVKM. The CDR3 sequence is CASESGGRGNEQFF. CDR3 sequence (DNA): TGTGCCAGCGAGTCGGGGGGCCGGGGGAATGAGCAGTTCTTC.

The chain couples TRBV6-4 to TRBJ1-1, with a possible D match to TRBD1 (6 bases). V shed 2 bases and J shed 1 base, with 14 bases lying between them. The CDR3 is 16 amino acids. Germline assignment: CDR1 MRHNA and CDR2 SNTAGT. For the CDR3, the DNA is TGTGCCAGCAGTGACGGCAGGGGTTGGGGGAACACTGAAGCTTTCTTT. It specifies CASSDGRGWGNTEAFF.

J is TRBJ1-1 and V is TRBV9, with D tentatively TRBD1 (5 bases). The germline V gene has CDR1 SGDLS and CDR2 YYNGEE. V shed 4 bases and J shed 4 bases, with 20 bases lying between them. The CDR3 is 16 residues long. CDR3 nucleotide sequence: TGTGCCAGCAGCTCCCCTCCTGGGGGGGTTGGCACTGAAGCTTTCTTT. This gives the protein CASSSPPGGVGTEAFF.

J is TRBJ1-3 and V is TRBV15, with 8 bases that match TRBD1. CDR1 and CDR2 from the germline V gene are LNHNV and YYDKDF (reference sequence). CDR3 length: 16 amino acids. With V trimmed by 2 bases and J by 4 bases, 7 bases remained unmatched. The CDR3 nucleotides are TGTGCCACCAGCAGATCTCGGACAGGGTACGGAAACACCATATATTTT. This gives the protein CATSRSRTGYGNTIYF.

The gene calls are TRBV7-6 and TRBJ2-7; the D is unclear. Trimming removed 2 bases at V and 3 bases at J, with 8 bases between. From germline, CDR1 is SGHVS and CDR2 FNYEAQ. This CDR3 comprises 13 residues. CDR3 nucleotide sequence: TGTGCCAGCAGCTTAAATCCCCACTACGAGCAGTACTTC. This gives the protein CASSLNPHYEQYF.

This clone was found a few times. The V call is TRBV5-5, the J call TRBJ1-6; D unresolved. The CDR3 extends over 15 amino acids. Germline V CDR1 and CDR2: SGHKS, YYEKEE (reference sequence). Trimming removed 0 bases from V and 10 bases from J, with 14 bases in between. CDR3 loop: CASSLGGRSDSPLHF. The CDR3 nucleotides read TGTGCCAGCAGCTTGGGCGGGCGGAGTGACTCACCCCTCCACTTT.

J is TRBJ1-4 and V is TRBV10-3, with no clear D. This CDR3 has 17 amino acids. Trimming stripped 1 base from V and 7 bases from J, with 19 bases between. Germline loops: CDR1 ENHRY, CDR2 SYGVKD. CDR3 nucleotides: TGTGCCATCAGTGAGTTGGGTACCGCTTCGGACGGTGAAAAACTGTTTTTT. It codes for CAISELGTASDGEKLFF.

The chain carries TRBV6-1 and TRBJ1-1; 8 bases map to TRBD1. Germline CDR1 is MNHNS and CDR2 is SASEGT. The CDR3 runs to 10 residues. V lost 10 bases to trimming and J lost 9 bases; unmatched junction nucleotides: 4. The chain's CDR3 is CATGQGQAFF. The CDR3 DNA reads TGTGCCACCGGACAGGGCCAAGCTTTCTTT.

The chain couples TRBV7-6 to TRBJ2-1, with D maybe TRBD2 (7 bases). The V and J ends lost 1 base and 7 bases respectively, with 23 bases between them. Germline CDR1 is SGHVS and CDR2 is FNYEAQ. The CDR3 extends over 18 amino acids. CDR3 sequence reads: CASSLDHQMGAGRNEQFF. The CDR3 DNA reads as TGTGCCAGCAGCTTAGATCATCAGATGGGGGCCGGGAGGAATGAGCAGTTCTTC.

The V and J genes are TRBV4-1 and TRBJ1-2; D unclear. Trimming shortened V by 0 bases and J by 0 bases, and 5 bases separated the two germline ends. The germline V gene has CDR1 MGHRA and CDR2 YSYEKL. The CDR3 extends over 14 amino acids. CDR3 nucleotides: TGCGCCAGCAGCCAAGATCGGCCTAACTATGGCTACACCTTC. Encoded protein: CASSQDRPNYGYTF.

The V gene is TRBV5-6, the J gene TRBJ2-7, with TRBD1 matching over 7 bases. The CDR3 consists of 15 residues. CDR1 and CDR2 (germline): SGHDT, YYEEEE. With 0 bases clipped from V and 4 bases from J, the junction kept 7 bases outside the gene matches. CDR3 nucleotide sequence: TGTGCCAGCAGCTTGGGCCGGCAGGGGGAATACGAGCAGTACTTC. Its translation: CASSLGRQGEYEQYF.

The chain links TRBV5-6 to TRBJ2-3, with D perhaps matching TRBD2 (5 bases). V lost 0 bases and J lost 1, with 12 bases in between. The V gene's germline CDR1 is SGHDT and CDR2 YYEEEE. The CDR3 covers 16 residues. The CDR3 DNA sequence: TGTGCCAGCAGCTTGGAGAGGGAAGGAGGCACAGATACGCAGTATTTT. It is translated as CASSLEREGGTDTQYF. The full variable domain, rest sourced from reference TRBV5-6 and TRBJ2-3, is DAGVTQSPTHLIKTRGQQVTLRCSPKSGHDTVSWYQQALGQGPQFIFQYYEEEERQRGNFPDRFSGHQFPNYSSELNVNALLLGDSALYLCASSLEREGGTDTQYFGPGTRLTVL.

This CDR3 reads CASGLVYKTINYGYTF. As DNA, the CDR3 is TGTGCTAGTGGTTTGGTCTACAAGACTATTAACTATGGCTACACCTTC. The chain recombines TRBV12-5 with TRBJ1-2; D uncertain. The germline V gene encodes CDR1 LGHNT and CDR2 FRNRAP. The CDR3 consists of 16 residues. V was cut by 0 bases and J by 1 base, with 12 bases left in between.

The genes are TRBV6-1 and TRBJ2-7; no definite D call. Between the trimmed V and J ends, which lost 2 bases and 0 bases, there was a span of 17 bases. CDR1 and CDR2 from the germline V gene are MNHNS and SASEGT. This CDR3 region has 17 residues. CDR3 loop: CASSEPSGPDSSYEQYF. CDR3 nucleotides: TGTGCCAGCAGTGAACCATCCGGGCCTGATAGCTCCTACGAGCAGTACTTC.

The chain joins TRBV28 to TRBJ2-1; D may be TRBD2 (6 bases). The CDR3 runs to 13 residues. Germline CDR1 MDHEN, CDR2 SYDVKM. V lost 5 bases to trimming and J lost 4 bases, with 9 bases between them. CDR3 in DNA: TGTGCCAGCAGTCAGGGACTTTACAATGAGCAGTTCTTC. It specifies CASSQGLYNEQFF. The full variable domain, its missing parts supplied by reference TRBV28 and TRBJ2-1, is DVKVTQSSRYLVKRTGEKVFLECVQDMDHENMFWYRQDPGLGLRLIYFSYDVKMKEKGDIPEGYSVSREKKERFSLILESASTNQTSMYLCASSQGLYNEQFFGPGTRLTVL.

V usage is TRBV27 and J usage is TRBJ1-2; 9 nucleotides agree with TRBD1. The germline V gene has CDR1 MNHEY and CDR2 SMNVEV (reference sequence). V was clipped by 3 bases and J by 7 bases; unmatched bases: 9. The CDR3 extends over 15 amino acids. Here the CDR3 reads CASSFRTGTGLGYTF. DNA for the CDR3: TGTGCCAGCAGTTTTAGGACAGGGACAGGGCTTGGCTACACCTTC.

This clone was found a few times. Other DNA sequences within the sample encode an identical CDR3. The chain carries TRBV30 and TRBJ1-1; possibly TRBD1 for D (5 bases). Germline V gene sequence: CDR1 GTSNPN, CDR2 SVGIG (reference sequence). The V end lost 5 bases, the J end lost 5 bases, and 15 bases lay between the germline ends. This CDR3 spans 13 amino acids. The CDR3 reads CAWGAGERTEAFF. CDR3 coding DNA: TGTGCCTGGGGGGCAGGAGAGAGGACTGAAGCTTTCTTT.

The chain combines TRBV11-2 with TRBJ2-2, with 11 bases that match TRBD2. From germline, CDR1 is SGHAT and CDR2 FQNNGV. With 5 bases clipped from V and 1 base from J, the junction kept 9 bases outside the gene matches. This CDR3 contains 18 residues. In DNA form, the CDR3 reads TGTGCCAGCAGCCCTCCGGCTAGCGGGGGGCGGAACACCGGGGAGCTGTTTTTT. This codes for CASSPPASGGRNTGELFF.